One sample yielded the 2 T cell receptor beta chains listed below, sequenced in a study of T-cell memory formation after mild COVID-19. TCRdb reprocessed the 5' RACE reads with MiXCR, giving one entry per CDR3 protein. The repertoire includes 350,000 or so distinct CDR3 sequences, around a fifth of them detected once, and roughly an eighth sits in the top ten. Sequencing was carried out using PBMCs or a T cell subset sorted from them (not recorded which). These receptors were taken from an adult woman who had mild COVID-19 (a few samples of this study predate the infection). Cell type and time point are not known.

This chain uses TRBV30 with TRBJ1-2; a possible D gene is TRBD1 (6 bases). CDR1 and CDR2 from the germline V gene are GTSNPN and SVGIG (reference sequence). Deletions cut 1 base from V and 5 bases from J, with 11 bases between. The CDR3 runs to 13 residues. The DNA of the CDR3 is TGTGCCTGGAGTGGGGGGGGCAATTATGGCTACACCTTC. It translates to CAWSGGGNYGYTF.

This sequence joins TRBV7-3 and TRBJ2-1, with 9 bases lining up with TRBD2. This CDR3 comprises 15 residues. The V and J ends lost 2 bases and 9 bases, in that order; junction bases with no gene match: 8. Germline V lookup: CDR1 SGHTA, CDR2 FQGTGA. The DNA for the CDR3 is TGTGCCAGCAGCTTATCAGGGCTAGCGGGGAGTGAGCAGTTCTTC. It encodes CASSLSGLAGSEQFF.